These 15 T cell receptor beta chains came from one sample sequenced in a study of identical twins. TCRdb re-called the 5' RACE reads with MiXCR, one entry per CDR3 protein. The data hold about 240,000 distinct CDR3 sequences, with more than 9.5% observed a single time. These same data were also listed under a study on yellow fever vaccine responses in identical twins.

Sequencing used memory (CD45RO+) T cells sorted from blood. The receptor set was obtained from a young woman in good health.

A few counts support this clonotype. V and J are TRBV10-3 and TRBJ2-1; 15 bases fit TRBD2. V dropped 2 bases and J dropped 9; count of bases not matched to a gene: 5. In germline, CDR1 is ENHRY, CDR2 SYGVKD. The CDR3 length is 16 residues. The CDR3 here is CAISEIRGLAGGEQFF. The CDR3 region has the DNA TGTGCCATCAGTGAGATTCGGGGACTAGCGGGAGGTGAGCAGTTCTTC.

This clonotype was recorded many times. The chain links TRBV5-1 to TRBJ2-5; the D gene could be TRBD1 or TRBD2 (5 bases each). The CDR3 sequence is 12 residues long. CDR1 and CDR2 (germline): SGHRS, YFSETQ. V dropped 7 bases and J dropped 4 bases, with 11 bases sitting between them. In DNA form, the CDR3 reads TGCGCCAGCTGCCGGGACGTAGAGACCCAGTACTTC. Translating it yields CASCRDVETQYF.

The J gene is TRBJ2-7, the V gene TRBV20-1, with D tentatively TRBD2 (6 bases). V was pared by 4 bases and J by 2 bases, with 9 bases between. Germline CDR1 DFQATT, CDR2 SNEGSKA (reference sequence). This CDR3 is built from 12 residues. CDR3 residues: CSATAGAYEQYF. CDR3 DNA: TGCAGTGCTACAGCGGGTGCCTACGAGCAGTACTTC.

The table lists this clonotype with many counts. The V and J genes are TRBV7-6 and TRBJ2-5; weak D call: TRBD2 (5 bases). Germline assignment: CDR1 SGHVS and CDR2 FNYEAQ. Trimming cost V 4 bases and J 1 base, with 16 bases left between them. The CDR3 spans 16 residues. CDR3 sequence reads: CASSSSGVTFQETQYF. CDR3 bases: TGTGCCAGCAGCTCCTCCGGGGTAACGTTCCAAGAGACCCAGTACTTC. Full variable domain (rest looked up from reference TRBV7-6 and TRBJ2-5): GAGVSQSPRYKVTKRGQDVALRCDPISGHVSLYWYRQALGQGPEFLTYFNYEAQQDKSGLPNDRFSAERPEGSISTLTIQRTEQRDSAMYRCASSSSGVTFQETQYFGPGTRLLVL.

In this sample, this clonotype turned up a few times. The chain combines TRBV6-5 with TRBJ2-2, with TRBD2 matching over 8 bases. CDR1 and CDR2 (germline): MNHEY, SVGAGI. The V gene end was trimmed by 2 bases and the J gene end by 8 bases; junction bases not matched to a gene: 10. The CDR3 length is 16 residues. CDR3 sequence: CASSYPGLAGVGELFF. The CDR3 DNA follows: TGTGCCAGCAGTTACCCCGGACTAGCTGGGGTGGGGGAGCTGTTTTTT.

The rearrangement uses TRBV20-1 and TRBJ2-7; the match to TRBD1 covers 9 bases. This CDR3 contains 13 residues. Germline CDR1 is DFQATT and CDR2 is SNEGSKA (reference sequence). After removal of 1 base from V and 7 bases from J, the junction contained 5 bases not matched to a gene. CDR3 amino acids: CSARGTGAGEQYF. The DNA of the CDR3 is TGCAGTGCTAGAGGGACAGGGGCAGGAGAGCAGTACTTC.

This clonotype was observed a few times. V gene TRBV29-1 combines with J gene TRBJ1-4, with D perhaps TRBD1 (5 bases). The CDR3 is made up of 13 amino acids. With 4 bases removed from V and 4 bases from J, the gap between germline ends came to 10 bases. The V gene's germline CDR1 is SQVTM and CDR2 ANQGSEA. This CDR3 reads CSVVDGGNEKLFF. CDR3 nucleotides: TGCAGCGTTGTCGATGGGGGTAATGAAAAACTGTTTTTT. Full variable domain (remainder filled in from reference TRBV29-1 and TRBJ1-4): SAVISQKPSRDICQRGTSLTIQCQVDSQVTMMFWYRQQPGQSLTLIATANQGSEATYESGFVIDKFPISRPNLTFSTLTVSNMSPEDSSIYLCSVVDGGNEKLFFGSGTQLSVL.

The rearrangement links TRBV7-9 to TRBJ2-7, with a possible D match to TRBD1 (5 bases). The germline CDR1 and CDR2 sequences are SEHNR and FQNEAQ (reference sequence). This CDR3 region has 14 residues. Trimming removed 5 bases from V and 0 bases from J, with 11 bases in between. The CDR3 DNA is TGTGCCAGCAGCGCCCCGACAGACTCCTACGAGCAGTACTTC. Translation: CASSAPTDSYEQYF.

This clonotype was counted a few times. The gene calls are TRBV30 and TRBJ2-6; D might be TRBD2 (5 bases). V lost 5 bases to trimming and J lost 0 bases, with 11 bases between them. CDR1 GTSNPN and CDR2 SVGIG come from the germline V gene (reference sequence). This CDR3 has 15 amino acids. Written as DNA, the CDR3 is TGTGCCTGGGACGTTGGGAGCTCTGGGGCCAACGTCCTGACTTTC. This gives the protein CAWDVGSSGANVLTF. Filled out from reference TRBV30 and TRBJ2-6, the complete variable domain reads SQTIHQWPATLVQPVGSPLSLECTVEGTSNPNLYWYRQAAGRGLQLLFYSVGIGQISSEVPQNLSASRPQDRQFILSSKKLLLSDSGFYLCAWDVGSSGANVLTFGAGSRLTVL.

The CDR3, as DNA: TGTGCCAGCAGTTTAGCGGGCCCGAACACCGGGGAGCTGTTTTTT. Translating gives CASSLAGPNTGELFF. This sequence joins TRBV27 and TRBJ2-2; tentatively, D is TRBD2 (5 bases). The CDR3 covers 15 residues. Looked up from germline, CDR1 is MNHEY and CDR2 is SMNVEV (reference sequence). The V gene lost 2 bases and the J gene lost 0 bases, with 7 bases spanning the gap.

This clonotype has just a few counts. The chain joins TRBV7-3 to TRBJ2-7, with TRBD2 matching over 13 bases. Trimming took 5 bases from V and 4 from J; bases not matched to a gene: 2. In germline, CDR1 is SGHTA, CDR2 FQGTGA. The CDR3 has 14 residues. CDR3 in DNA: TGTGCCAGCAGCCCGGGACTAGCGGGATACGAGCAGTACTTC. It yields the protein CASSPGLAGYEQYF.

This clonotype was seen a handful of times. A junction boundary mismatches the germline segment, possibly from a read error. The gene calls are TRBV7-7 and TRBJ2-3; TRBD1 or TRBD2 may be the D gene (5 bases each). CDR3 length: 15 residues. In germline, CDR1 is SSHAT, CDR2 FNYEAQ (reference sequence). The CDR3 spells CASSSAVGVTDTQYF. The CDR3 DNA sequence: TGTGCTAGCAGCTCGGCGGTGGGGGTGACAGATACGCAGTATTTT.

This clonotype showed up just a few times. The rearrangement links TRBV4-3 to TRBJ2-7; 7 bases are shared with TRBD2. The CDR3 has 16 amino acids. Germline trimming cut 1 base from V and 4 bases from J; bases unmatched to any gene: 10. Looked up from germline, CDR1 is LGHNA and CDR2 is YSLEER. CDR3 in DNA: TGCGCCAGCAGCCAAGGTTCCGGGAGGATGGGTTACGAGCAGTACTTC. Its translation: CASSQGSGRMGYEQYF.

This clonotype was seen a handful of times. This chain joins TRBV5-6 and TRBJ2-2, with TRBD2 as a possible D gene (5 bases). V was pared by 6 bases and J by 6 bases, with 9 bases between. The CDR3 is 12 residues long. Per the germline V gene, CDR1 is SGHDT and CDR2 is YYEEEE. The CDR3 DNA follows: TGTGCCAGCACCTCCGGGGCCGGGGAGCTGTTTTTT. This gives the protein CASTSGAGELFF. The full variable domain, its missing parts supplied by reference TRBV5-6 and TRBJ2-2, is DAGVTQSPTHLIKTRGQQVTLRCSPKSGHDTVSWYQQALGQGPQFIFQYYEEEERQRGNFPDRFSGHQFPNYSSELNVNALLLGDSALYLCASTSGAGELFFGEGSRLTVL.

This clonotype was detected only a few times. The chain is built from TRBV3-1 and TRBJ2-1; TRBD2 agrees at 14 bases. V lost 4 bases and J lost 9; bases outside the gene matches: 5. The CDR3 runs to 15 residues. The germline V gene encodes CDR1 LGHDT and CDR2 YNNKEL (reference sequence). This CDR3 is CASSLGLAGVPEQFF. CDR3 bases: TGTGCCAGCAGCCTGGGACTAGCGGGAGTCCCTGAGCAGTTCTTC.